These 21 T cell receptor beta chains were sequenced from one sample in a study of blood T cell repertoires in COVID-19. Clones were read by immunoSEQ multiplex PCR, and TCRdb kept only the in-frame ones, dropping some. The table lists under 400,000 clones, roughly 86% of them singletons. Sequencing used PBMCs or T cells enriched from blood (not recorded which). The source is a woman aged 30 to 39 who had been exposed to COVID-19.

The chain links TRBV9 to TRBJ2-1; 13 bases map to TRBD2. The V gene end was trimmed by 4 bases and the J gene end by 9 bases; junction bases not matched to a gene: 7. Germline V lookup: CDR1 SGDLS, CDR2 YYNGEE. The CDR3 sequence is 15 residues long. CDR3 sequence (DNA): TGTGCCAGCAGCCCAGGGACTAGCGGGATGGTTGAGCAGTTCTTC. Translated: CASSPGTSGMVEQFF.

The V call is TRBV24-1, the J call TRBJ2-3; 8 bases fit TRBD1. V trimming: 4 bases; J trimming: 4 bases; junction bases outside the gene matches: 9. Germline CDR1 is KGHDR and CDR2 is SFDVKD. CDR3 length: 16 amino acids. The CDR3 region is CATSERTGWKPDTQYF. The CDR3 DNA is TGTGCCACCAGTGAGAGGACAGGGTGGAAACCAGATACGCAGTATTTT.

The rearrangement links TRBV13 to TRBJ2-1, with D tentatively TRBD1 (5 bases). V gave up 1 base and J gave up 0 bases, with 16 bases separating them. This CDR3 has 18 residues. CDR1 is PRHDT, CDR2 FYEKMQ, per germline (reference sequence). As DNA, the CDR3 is TGTGCCAGCAGCTTAGCCGTTGACAGCACCTACTCCTACAATGAGCAGTTCTTC. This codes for CASSLAVDSTYSYNEQFF.

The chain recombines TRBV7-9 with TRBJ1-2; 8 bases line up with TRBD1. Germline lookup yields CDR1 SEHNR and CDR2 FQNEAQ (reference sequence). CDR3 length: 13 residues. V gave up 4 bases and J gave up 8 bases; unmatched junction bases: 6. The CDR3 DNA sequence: TGTGCCAGCAGCTGGACAGGGAAAGAAGGCTACACCTTC. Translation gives CASSWTGKEGYTF.

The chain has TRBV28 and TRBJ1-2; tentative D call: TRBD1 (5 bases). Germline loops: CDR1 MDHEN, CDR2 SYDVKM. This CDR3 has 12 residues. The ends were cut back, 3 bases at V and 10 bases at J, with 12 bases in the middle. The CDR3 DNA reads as TGTGCCAGCAGTTTGGTAGGGGATGACTACACCTTC. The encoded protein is CASSLVGDDYTF.

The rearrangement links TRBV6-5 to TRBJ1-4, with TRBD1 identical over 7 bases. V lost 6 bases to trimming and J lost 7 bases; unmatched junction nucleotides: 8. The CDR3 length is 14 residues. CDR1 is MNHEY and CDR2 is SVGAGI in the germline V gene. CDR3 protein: CASRQGGAGEKLFF. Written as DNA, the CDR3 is TGTGCCAGCAGGCAGGGGGGTGCGGGTGAAAAACTGTTTTTT.

CDR3 in amino acids: CAISRTSGKGFGADTQYF. The CDR3 coding sequence is TGTGCCATCAGCCGGACTAGCGGGAAGGGATTCGGAGCAGATACGCAGTATTTT. V and J are TRBV10-3 and TRBJ2-3; the match to TRBD2 covers 12 bases. The CDR3 is 18 residues long. The germline CDR1 and CDR2 sequences are ENHRY and SYGVKD. Germline trimming cut 6 bases from V and 4 bases from J; bases unmatched to any gene: 14.

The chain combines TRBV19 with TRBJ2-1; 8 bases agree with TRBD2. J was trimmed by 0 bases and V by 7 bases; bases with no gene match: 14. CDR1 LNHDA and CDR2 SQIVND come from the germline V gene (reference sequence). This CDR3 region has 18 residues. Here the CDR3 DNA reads TGTGCCAGTACCATCGGCAAGACTAGCGTTTCCTCCTACAATGAGCAGTTCTTC. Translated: CASTIGKTSVSSYNEQFF.

CDR3 coding DNA: TGTGCCAGCACAGGGACTAGCGGCCCCTACGAGCAGTACTTC. It is translated as CASTGTSGPYEQYF. This chain uses TRBV2 with TRBJ2-7; 11 nucleotides match TRBD2. CDR1 is SNHLY and CDR2 is FYNNEI in the germline V gene. The CDR3 loop spans 14 amino acids. The junction had 4 bases not matched to a gene; V was cut back by 7 bases and J by 2 bases.

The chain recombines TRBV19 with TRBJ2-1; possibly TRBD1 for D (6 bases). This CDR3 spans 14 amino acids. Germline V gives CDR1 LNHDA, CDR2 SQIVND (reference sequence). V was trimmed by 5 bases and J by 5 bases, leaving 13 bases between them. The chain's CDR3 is CASSDPGTNNEQFF. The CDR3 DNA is TGTGCCAGTAGTGACCCGGGGACAAACAATGAGCAGTTCTTC.

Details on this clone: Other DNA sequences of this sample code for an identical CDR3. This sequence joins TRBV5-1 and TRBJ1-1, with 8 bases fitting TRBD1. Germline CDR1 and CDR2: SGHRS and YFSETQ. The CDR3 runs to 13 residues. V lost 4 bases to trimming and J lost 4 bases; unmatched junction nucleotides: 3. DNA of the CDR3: TGCGCCAGCAGCCCCGGACAGGGCACTGAAGCTTTCTTT. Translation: CASSPGQGTEAFF.

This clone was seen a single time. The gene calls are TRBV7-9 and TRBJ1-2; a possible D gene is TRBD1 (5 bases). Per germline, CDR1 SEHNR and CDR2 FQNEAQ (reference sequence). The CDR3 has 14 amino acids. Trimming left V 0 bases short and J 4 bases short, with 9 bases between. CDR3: CASSLAGELYGYTF. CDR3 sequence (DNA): TGTGCCAGCAGCTTAGCAGGGGAACTCTATGGCTACACCTTC.

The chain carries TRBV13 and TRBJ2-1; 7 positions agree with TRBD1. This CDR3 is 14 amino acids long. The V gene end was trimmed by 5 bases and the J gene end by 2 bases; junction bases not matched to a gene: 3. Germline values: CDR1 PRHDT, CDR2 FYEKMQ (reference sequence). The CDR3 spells CASSLGQTYNEQFF. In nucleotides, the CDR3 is TGTGCCAGCAGCCTGGGACAGACCTACAATGAGCAGTTCTTC.

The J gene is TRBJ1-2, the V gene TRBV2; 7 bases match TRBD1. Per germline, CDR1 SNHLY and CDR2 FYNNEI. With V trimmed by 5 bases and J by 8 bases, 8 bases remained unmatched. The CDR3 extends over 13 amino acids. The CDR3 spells CASSRDRVDGYTF. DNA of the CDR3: TGTGCCAGCAGTAGAGACAGGGTGGACGGCTACACCTTC. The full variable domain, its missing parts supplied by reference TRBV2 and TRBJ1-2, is EPEVTQTPSHQVTQMGQEVILRCVPISNHLYFYWYRQILGQKVEFLVSFYNNEISEKSEIFDDQFSVERPDGSNFTLKIRSTKLEDSAMYFCASSRDRVDGYTFGSGTRLTVV.

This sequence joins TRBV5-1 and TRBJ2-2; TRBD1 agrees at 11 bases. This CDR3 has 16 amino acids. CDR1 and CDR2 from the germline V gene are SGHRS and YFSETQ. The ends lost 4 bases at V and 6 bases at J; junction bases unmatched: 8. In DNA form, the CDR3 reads TGCGCCAGCAGCGGAGGGACAGGGGGTCAGTCCGGGGAGCTGTTTTTT. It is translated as CASSGGTGGQSGELFF. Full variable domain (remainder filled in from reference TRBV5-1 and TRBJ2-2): KAGVTQTPRYLIKTRGQQVTLSCSPISGHRSVSWYQQTPGQGLQFLFEYFSETQRNKGNFPGRFSGRQFSNSRSEMNVSTLELGDSALYLCASSGGTGGQSGELFFGEGSRLTVL.

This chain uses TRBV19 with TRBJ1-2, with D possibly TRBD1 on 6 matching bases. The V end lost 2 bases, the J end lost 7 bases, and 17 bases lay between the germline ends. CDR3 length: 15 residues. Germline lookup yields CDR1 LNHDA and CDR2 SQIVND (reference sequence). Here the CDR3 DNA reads TGTGCCAGTAGTATAAGGCCTGCGGGGGCGCTTGGCTACACCTTC. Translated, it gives CASSIRPAGALGYTF.

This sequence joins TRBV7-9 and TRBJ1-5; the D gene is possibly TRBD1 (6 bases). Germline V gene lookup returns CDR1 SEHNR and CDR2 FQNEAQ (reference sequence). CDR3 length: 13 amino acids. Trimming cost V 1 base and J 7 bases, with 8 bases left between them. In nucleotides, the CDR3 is TGTGCCAGCAGCTTAGAGGGGGAACAGCCCCAGCATTTT. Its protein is CASSLEGEQPQHF.

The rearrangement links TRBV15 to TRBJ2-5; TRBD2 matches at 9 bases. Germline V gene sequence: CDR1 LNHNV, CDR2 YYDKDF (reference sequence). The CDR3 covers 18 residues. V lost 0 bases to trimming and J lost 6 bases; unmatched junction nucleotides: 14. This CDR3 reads CATSRDRAASGVDQTQYF. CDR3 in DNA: TGTGCCACCAGCAGAGATCGGGCTGCTAGCGGGGTCGATCAGACCCAGTACTTC.

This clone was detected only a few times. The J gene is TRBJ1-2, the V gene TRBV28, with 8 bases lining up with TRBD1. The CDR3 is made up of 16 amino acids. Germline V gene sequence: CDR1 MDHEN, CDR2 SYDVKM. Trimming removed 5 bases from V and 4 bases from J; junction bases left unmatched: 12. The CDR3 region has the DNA TGTGCCAGCAGTCCATTACCGGGACAGGTTAGCTATGGCTACACCTTC. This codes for CASSPLPGQVSYGYTF.

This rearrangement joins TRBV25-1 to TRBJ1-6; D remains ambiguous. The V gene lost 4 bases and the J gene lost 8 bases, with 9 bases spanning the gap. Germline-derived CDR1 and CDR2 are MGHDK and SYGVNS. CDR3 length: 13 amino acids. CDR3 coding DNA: TGTGCCAGCAGTGGATACAGCGATTCACCCCTCCACTTT. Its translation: CASSGYSDSPLHF.

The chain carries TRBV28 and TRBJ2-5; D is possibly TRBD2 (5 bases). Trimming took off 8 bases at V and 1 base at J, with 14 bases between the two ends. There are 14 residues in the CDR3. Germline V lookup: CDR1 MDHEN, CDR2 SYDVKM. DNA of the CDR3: TGTGCCAGCGAATTCGGCGGGCCCCAAGAGACCCAGTACTTC. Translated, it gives CASEFGGPQETQYF. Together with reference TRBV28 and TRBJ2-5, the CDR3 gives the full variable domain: DVKVTQSSRYLVKRTGEKVFLECVQDMDHENMFWYRQDPGLGLRLIYFSYDVKMKEKGDIPEGYSVSREKKERFSLILESASTNQTSMYLCASEFGGPQETQYFGPGTRLLVL.